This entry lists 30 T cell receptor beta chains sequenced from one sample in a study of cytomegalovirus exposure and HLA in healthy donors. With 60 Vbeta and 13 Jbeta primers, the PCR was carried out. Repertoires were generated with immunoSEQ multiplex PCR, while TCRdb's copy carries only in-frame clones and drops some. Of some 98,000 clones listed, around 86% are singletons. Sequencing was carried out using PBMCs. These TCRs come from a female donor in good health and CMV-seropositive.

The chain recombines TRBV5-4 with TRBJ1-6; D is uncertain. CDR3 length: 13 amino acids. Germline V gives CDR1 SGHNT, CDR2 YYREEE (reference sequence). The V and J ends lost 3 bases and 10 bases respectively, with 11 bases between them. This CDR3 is CASSSAAGSPLHF. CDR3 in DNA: TGTGCCAGCAGCTCGGCCGCGGGGTCACCCCTCCACTTT.

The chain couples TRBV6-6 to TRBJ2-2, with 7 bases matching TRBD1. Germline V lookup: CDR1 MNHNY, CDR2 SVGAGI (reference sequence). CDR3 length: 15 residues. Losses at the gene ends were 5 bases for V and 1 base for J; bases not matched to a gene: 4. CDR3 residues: CASSPRQGNTGELFF. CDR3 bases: TGTGCCAGCAGTCCCCGACAGGGGAACACCGGGGAGCTGTTTTTT.

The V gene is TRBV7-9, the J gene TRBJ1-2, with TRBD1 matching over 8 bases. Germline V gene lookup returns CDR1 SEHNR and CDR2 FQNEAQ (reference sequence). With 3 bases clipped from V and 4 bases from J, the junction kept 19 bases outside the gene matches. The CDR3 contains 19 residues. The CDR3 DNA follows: TGTGCCAGCAGCTTTCCCTTCCATTCTACGGGACAGGATGCCTATGGCTACACCTTC. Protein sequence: CASSFPFHSTGQDAYGYTF.

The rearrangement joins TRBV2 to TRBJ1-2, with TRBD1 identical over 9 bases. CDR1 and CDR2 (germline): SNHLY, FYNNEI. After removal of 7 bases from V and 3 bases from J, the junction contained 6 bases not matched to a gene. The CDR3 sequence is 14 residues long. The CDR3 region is CASTRDRADYGYTF. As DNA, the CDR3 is TGTGCCAGCACTCGGGACAGGGCGGACTATGGCTACACCTTC.

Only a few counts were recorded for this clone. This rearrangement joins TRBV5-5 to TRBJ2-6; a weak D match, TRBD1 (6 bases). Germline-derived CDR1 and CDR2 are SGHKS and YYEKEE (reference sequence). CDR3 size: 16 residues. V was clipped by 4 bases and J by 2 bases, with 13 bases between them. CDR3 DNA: TGTGCCAGCAGCCCAGGGGTAGGGGCTGGGGCCAACGTCCTGACTTTC. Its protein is CASSPGVGAGANVLTF.

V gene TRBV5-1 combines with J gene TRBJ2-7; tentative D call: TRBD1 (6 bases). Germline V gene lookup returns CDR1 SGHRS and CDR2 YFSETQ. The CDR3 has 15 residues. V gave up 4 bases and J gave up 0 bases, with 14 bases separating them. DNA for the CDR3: TGCGCCAGCAGCCCAGGCAGGGGCGGCTCCTACGAGCAGTACTTC. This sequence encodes CASSPGRGGSYEQYF. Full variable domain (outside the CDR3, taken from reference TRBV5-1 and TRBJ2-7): KAGVTQTPRYLIKTRGQQVTLSCSPISGHRSVSWYQQTPGQGLQFLFEYFSETQRNKGNFPGRFSGRQFSNSRSEMNVSTLELGDSALYLCASSPGRGGSYEQYFGPGTRLTVT.

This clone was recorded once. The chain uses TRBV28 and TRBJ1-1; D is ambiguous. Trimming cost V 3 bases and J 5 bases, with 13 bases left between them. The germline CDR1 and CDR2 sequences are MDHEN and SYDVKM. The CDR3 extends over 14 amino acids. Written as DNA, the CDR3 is TGTGCCAGCAGTTTGGGAGGGTTGGGGACTGAAGCTTTCTTT. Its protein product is CASSLGGLGTEAFF.

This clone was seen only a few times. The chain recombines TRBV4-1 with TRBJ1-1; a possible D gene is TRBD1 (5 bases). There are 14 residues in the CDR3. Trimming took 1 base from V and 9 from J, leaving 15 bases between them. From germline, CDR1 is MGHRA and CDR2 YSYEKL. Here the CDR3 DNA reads TGCGCCAGCAGCCAAGGGGCAGGGTCTTCTAAAGCTTTCTTT. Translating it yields CASSQGAGSSKAFF.

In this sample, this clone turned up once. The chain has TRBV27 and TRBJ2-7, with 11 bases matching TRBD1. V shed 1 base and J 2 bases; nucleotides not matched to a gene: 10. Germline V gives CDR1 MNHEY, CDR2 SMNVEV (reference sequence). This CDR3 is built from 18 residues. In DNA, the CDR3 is TGTGCCAGCAGTTTATTGGGGACAGGGGGGATTGTTGCCTACGAGCAGTACTTC. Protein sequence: CASSLLGTGGIVAYEQYF.

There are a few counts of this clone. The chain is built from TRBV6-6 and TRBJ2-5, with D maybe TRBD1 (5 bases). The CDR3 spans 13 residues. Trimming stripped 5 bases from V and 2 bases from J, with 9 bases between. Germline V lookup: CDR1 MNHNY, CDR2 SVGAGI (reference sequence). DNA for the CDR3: TGTGCCAGCAGTCCTGACAGACAAGAGACCCAGTACTTC. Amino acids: CASSPDRQETQYF.

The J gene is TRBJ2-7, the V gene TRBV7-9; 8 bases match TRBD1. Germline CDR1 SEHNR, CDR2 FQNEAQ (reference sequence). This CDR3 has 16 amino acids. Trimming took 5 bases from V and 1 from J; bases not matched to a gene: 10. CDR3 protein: CASSDNRDRPSYEQYF. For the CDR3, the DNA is TGTGCCAGCAGCGACAACCGGGACAGGCCATCCTACGAGCAGTACTTC.

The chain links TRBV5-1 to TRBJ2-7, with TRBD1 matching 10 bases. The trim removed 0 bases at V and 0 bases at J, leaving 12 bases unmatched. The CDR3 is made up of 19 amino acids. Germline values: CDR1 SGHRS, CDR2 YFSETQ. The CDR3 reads CASSLDERDRGPSSYEQYF. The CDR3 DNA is TGCGCCAGCAGCTTGGATGAAAGGGACAGGGGCCCGAGCTCCTACGAGCAGTACTTC.

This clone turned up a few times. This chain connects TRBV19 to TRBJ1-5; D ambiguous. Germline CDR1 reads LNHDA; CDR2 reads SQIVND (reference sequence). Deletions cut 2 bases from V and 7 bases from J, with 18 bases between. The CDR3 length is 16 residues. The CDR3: CASSIKTREVKQPQHF. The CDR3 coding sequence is TGTGCCAGTAGTATAAAAACCCGGGAGGTTAAACAGCCCCAGCATTTT.

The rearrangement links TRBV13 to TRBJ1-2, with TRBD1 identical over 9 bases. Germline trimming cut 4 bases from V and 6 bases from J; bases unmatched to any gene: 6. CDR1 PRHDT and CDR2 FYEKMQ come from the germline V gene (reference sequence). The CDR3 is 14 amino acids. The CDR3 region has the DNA TGTGCCAGCAGCTACAGGGGGCAAGGGGATGGCTACACCTTC. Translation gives CASSYRGQGDGYTF.

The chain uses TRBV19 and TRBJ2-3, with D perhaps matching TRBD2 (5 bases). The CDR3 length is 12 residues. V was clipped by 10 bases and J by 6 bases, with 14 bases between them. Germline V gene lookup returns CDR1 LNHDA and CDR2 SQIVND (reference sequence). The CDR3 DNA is TGTGCCACCGGGATGTTGGGGGATACGCAGTATTTT. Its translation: CATGMLGDTQYF.

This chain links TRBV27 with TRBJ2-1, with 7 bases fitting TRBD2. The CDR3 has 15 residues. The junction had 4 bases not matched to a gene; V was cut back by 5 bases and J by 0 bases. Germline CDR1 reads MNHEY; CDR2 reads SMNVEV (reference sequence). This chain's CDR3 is CASSAGGSSYNEQFF. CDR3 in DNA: TGTGCCAGCAGTGCCGGGGGGAGCTCCTACAATGAGCAGTTCTTC.

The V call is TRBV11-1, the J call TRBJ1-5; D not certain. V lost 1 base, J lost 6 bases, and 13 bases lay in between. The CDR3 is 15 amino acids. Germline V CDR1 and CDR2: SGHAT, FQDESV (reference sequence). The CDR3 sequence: CASSLVRGSGQPQHF. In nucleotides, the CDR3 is TGTGCCAGCAGCTTAGTAAGAGGGAGTGGTCAGCCCCAGCATTTT.

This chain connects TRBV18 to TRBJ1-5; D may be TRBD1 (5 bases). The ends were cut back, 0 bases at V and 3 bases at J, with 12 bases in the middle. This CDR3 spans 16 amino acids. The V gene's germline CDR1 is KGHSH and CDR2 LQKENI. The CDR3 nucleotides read TGTGCCAGCTCACCACCGAGTAGGGGTATCAATCAGCCCCAGCATTTT. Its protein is CASSPPSRGINQPQHF.

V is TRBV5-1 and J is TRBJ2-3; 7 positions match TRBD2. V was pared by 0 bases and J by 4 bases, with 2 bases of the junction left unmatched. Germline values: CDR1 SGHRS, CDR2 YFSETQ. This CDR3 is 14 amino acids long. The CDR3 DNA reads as TGCGCCAGCAGCTTGGGCGGGAGTTCAGATACGCAGTATTTT. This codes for CASSLGGSSDTQYF.

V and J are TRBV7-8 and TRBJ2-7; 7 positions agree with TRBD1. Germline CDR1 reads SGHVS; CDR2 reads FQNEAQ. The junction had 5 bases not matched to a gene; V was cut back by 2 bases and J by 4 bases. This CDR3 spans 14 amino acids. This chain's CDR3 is CASSLRGRGYEQYF. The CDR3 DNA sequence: TGTGCCAGCAGCTTACGGGGCAGGGGGTACGAGCAGTACTTC.

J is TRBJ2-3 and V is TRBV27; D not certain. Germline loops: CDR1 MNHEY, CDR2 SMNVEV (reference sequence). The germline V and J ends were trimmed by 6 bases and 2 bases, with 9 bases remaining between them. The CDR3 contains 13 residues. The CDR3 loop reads CASRTQPTDTQYF. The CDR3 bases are TGTGCCAGCAGGACACAACCCACAGATACGCAGTATTTT.

The CDR3 loop reads CASSYSKVASTEAFF. CDR3 nucleotide sequence: TGTGCCAGCAGTTACTCGAAGGTAGCATCGACTGAAGCTTTCTTT. This chain uses TRBV6-5 with TRBJ1-1; D is unclear. V gave up 0 bases and J gave up 5 bases, with 13 bases separating them. The CDR3 runs 15 residues. Germline V gene sequence: CDR1 MNHEY, CDR2 SVGAGI.

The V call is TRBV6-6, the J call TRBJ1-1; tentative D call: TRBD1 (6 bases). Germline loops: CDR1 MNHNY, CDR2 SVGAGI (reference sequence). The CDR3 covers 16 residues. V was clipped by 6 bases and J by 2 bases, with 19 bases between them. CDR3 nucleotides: TGTGCCAGCAGGGATACAGGGCTCGGTGGAAACACTGAAGCTTTCTTT. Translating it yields CASRDTGLGGNTEAFF.

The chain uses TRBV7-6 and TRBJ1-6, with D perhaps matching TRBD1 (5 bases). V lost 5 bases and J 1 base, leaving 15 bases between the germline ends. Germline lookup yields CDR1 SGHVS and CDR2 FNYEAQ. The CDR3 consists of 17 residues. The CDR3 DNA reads TGTGCCAGCAGCCGTTTACAGGTCCCATCCTATAATTCACCCCTCCACTTT. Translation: CASSRLQVPSYNSPLHF.

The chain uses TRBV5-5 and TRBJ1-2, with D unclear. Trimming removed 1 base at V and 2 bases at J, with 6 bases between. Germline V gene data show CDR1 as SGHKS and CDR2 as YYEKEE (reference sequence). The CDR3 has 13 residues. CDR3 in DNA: TGTGCCAGCAGCTTGACAGAGAACTATGGCTACACCTTC. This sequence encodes CASSLTENYGYTF.

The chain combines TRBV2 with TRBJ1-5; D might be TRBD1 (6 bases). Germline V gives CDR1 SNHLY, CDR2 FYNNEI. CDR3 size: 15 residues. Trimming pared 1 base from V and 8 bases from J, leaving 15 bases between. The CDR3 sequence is CASSEEGTLIEPQHF. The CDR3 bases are TGTGCCAGCAGTGAAGAGGGGACACTCATCGAGCCCCAGCATTTT.

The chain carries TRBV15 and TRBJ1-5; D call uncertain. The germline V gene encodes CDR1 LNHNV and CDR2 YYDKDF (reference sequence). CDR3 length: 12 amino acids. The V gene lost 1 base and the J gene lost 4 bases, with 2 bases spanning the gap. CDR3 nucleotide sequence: TGTGCCACCAGCAGAGTAAATCAGCCCCAGCATTTT. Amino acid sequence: CATSRVNQPQHF.

The CDR3 coding sequence is TGTGCCAGCAGCTCACAGCCTAATGAGCAGTTCTTC. Its translation: CASSSQPNEQFF. The chain joins TRBV5-6 to TRBJ2-1, with D unclear. Per the germline V gene, CDR1 is SGHDT and CDR2 is YYEEEE. Trimming pared 3 bases from V and 7 bases from J, leaving 8 bases between. This CDR3 region has 12 residues.

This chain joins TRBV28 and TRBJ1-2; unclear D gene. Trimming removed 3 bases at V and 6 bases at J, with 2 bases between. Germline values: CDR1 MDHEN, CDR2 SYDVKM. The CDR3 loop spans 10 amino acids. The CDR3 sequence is CASSFNGYTF. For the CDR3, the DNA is TGTGCCAGCAGTTTTAATGGCTACACCTTC.

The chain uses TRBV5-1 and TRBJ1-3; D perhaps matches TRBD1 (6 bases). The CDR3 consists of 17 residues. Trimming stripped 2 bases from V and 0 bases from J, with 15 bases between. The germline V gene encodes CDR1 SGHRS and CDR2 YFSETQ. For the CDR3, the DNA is TGCGCCAGCAGCTTAACGGGGACATATGGCTCTGGAAACACCATATATTTT. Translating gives CASSLTGTYGSGNTIYF.